The present T cell receptor beta chain was sequenced within a study of blood T cell repertoires in COVID-19. Overall study context: T cells, B-cell-depleted T cells, or PBMCs provided the cDNA or gDNA that served as material.

Repertoires were generated with immunoSEQ multiplex PCR, while TCRdb's copy carries only in-frame clones and drops some. The sample yields under 15,000 clones, about 80% seen once. The ends were cut back, 5 bases at V and 0 bases at J, with 14 bases in the middle. Germline V gives CDR1 MDHEN, CDR2 SYDVKM. The CDR3 is made up of 17 amino acids. V and J are TRBV28 and TRBJ1-6; D gene uncertain. What was sequenced was peripheral blood. This sequence was found in a man aged 40-55 years with active or convalescent COVID-19. The CDR3 sequence: CASSPWPASSYNSPLHF. DNA for the CDR3: TGTGCCAGCAGTCCATGGCCCGCTAGCTCCTATAATTCACCCCTCCACTTT.